The sequence of this T cell receptor beta chain was determined in a study of T cells expressing NK-cell markers. Study overall: Sorted CD3+CD56-NKG2C+, CD3+CD56+NKG2C+ and CD3+CD56+NKG2C- T cells supplied the TCR beta repertoires.

It was by 5'RACE template switching with UMIs that TCR beta cDNA was made. Reprocessing the 5' RACE reads, TCRdb reports a single entry for every CDR3 protein and omits DNA. The sample table includes about 460,000 distinct CDR3 sequences. In germline, CDR1 is MNHEY, CDR2 SMNVEV (reference sequence). The CDR3 sequence is 16 residues long. The sequence was collected from a woman between 50 and 59 years old in good health. Specimen: blood T cells: a sorted CD56 or NKG2C T cell subset, CD4+ or CD8+ T cells, or bulk PBMC T cells (not recorded which). The V call is TRBV27, the J call TRBJ2-1; TCRdb returns TRBD2, unconfirmable since there is no DNA. CDR3 protein: CASSFALSGRKREQFF.